This TCR beta chain was sequenced during a study of T cell responses to AZD1222 COVID-19 vaccine (dated by TCRdb to about 2021). The study in broad terms: TCR sequencing covered some 240 trial participants: 200 to 220 given two doses of AZD1222 and approximately 26 given two doses of MenACWY control vaccine. Trial participants were enrolled by age into subgroups of 18-55, 56-69 and 70-plus years, and roughly 150, 30 and 60 TCR-sequenced participants, respectively, were included in these subgroups. On the study overall, not on this receptor specifically: After two AZD1222 doses, spike-specific TCR breadth and depth were significantly higher than at day 0 and than in MenACWY recipients. Reportedly, close to half of the unique spike-specific TCRs recognized epitopes lying outside the regions that are mutated in the B.1.351 and B.1.1.7 variants. Vaccine-associated CD4 TCRs spanned the whole spike protein, with dominant responses in regions 160-218 and 743-854. Only 5 to 7 AZD1222 recipients were SARS-CoV-2 seropositive at baseline, limiting conclusions about previously exposed vaccinees. Most participants were white British and females outnumbered males, and the authors suggested that clonal diversity may have been underestimated. Because no samples from the day 14 peak response were available, repertoires could be characterized only after the peak T cell response. The 56-69-year group was small, and its depth increase did not reach significance, likely because of low power.

The CDR3 regions of human TCRbeta chains were analyzed by immunosequencing. For the original study's pipeline: Repertoire TCRs were checked for matches against a reference library of SARS-CoV-2-specific TCRs that had been generated using the MIRA antigen-specificity platform. Breadth was defined as the fraction of unique TCRs that were SARS-CoV-2-associated. Depth was defined as the fraction of total T cells that were SARS-CoV-2-associated. Using the MIRA data, every spike-specific TCR was mapped to the spike region that the TCR reacted to and assigned to either a CD4 or a CD8 class. Log10-transformed breadth and depth values were compared by one-way ANOVA with Sidak's multiple comparisons tests. TCRdb took over this immuneACCESS table, retaining in-frame rearrangements with V and J assigned. Such tables are incomplete; in checked studies, under half of the missing clones stem from an unresolved V gene, and the remainder is unexplained. V and J calls and clone size are copied from that table; D and trimming were computed from the DNA. The sample has 90,000 to 120,000 clones on record, under 95% of them singletons. The ten largest clones capture 5.5% to 7% of the sample.

In the paper's terms, the time point label means: about 28 days (+/-7) after the second vaccine dose. AZD1222 recipients whose second dose came at about 4 weeks and those whose second dose came at about 12 weeks were combined into one group, since spike-specific TCR depth and breadth did not differ between the two schedules. Vaccinee samples were obtained from the UK trials COV001 and COV002, which included a single-blind randomized controlled phase 2/3 trial of AZD1222 (ChAdOx1 nCoV-19) in healthy adults. For TCRbeta chain sequencing, PBMC samples were collected from trial participants at day 0 and at day 28 after the second dose. From cysteine to phenylalanine, the CDR3 is 20 amino acids long. Left in the record is the CDR3 DNA by itself, 60 bases read in frame from the first base. Clipping removes 5 bases from V and 1 base from J, with 22 as the unmatched junction base count. Taken from the germline V gene, the CDR1 and CDR2 loops are SGHVS and FQNEAQ.

Regarding this clone: The specificity of this receptor is unknown. Base qualities were left out, and no much larger clone turns up one base away.

Sequencing used peripheral blood, obtained 28 days after the second AZD1222 dose. Here the chain combines TRBV7-8 and TRBJ1-1; the junction holds 7 bases that match TRBD1. The source is an adult who received the AZD1222 COVID-19 vaccine. CDR3 sequence: CASSPSSSGQADSKNTEAFF. The DNA sequence reads TGTGCCAGCAGCCCTTCATCTTCTGGACAGGCCGACTCAAAGAACACTGAAGCTTTCTTT. Beyond the CDR3, the reference TRBV7-8 and TRBJ1-1 genes provide the residues; the full variable domain reads: GAGVSQSPRYKVAKRGQDVALRCDPISGHVSLFWYQQALGQGPEFLTYFQNEAQLDKSGLPSDRFFAERPEGSVSTLKIQRTQQEDSAVYLCASSPSSSGQADSKNTEAFFGQGTRLTVV.